This TCR beta chain appears in the sequencing data of a study of blood T cells in healthy people across ages (dated by TCRdb to 2014 to 2015). Turning to the overall study: Template switching captured roughly one uniquely barcoded TCR beta cDNA molecule per two T cells in model experiments. Age-related changes in TCR beta repertoire diversity were measured in the study by deep sequencing normalized with unique cDNA molecular identifiers. Four age groups were formed from the donors: young (average approximately 15 years), middle-aged (approximately 40), aged (under 70) and long-lived (approximately 80). Donors of different ages were randomly distributed across sequencing lanes to avoid experimental bias. Two additional independent replicas of 1 million unique cDNA reads from the same blood draw were analyzed for two donors (one aged 18 to 30 and one aged 80 or older). Results and caveats for the whole study, not just this receptor: Because donor CMV infection status was unknown, age-related changes in expanded clonotypes were potentially confounded. A strong correlation was found between observed TCR beta diversity and the percentage of naive T cells measured by flow cytometry. As age increased, observed TCR beta diversity per million T cells dropped in a roughly linear way, and a significant reduction was already evident by age 40. Bulk unsorted PBMC profiling prevented conclusive comparison of naive and antigen-experienced compartments. Estimates of total diversity from one million sequenced T cells were regarded as lower bounds and underestimates. Compared with the aged group, more naive CD4+ T cells, fewer expanded clones and increased TCR diversity were shown by the long-lived group, suggesting age selection.

Taken from cysteine to phenylalanine, the CDR3 has 16 residues. The entry retains the CDR3 DNA only, 48 bases that are in frame from base 1. CDR1 and CDR2 are drawn from the germline V gene (reference sequence): MNHNY, SVGAGI. V loses 5 bases, J loses 6 bases, and the germline ends lie 21 bases apart. Library method: 5' RACE. Reads for this sample came from an Illumina HiSeq 2500. A second PCR of about 7 to 12 cycles was performed with a sample-barcoded 5' primer and a J-beta primer mix. A unique molecular identifier was introduced onto each TCR beta cDNA molecule by a template-switch 5' adaptor carrying 12 random nucleotides. Each sample yielded at least 3 million CDR3-containing paired-end reads. First-strand cDNA synthesis was performed from all RNA using the Mint cDNA synthesis kit, with priming by a TRBC-specific oligonucleotide. Following uracil-DNA glycosylase treatment, all cDNA underwent a first 18-cycle PCR with the universal primers M1SS and BC2_uni_R. The study's own analysis went as follows. For normalization, 1 million high-quality reads were randomly selected from each sample, with every read carrying a distinct molecular identifier. Instead of being binned into consensus sequences, reads with shared molecular identifiers were discarded. CDR3 identification, clonotype clustering and error correction used MiTCR with a Q25 quality threshold and the strictest error-elimination algorithm. Lower-bound total TCR beta diversity was estimated with a nonparametric unseen species model using Euler transformation. TCRdb's own reprocessing of the public reads used fastp at Q25 and MiXCR and kept productive beta chains. When rows share a CDR3 protein, they turn into one entry using the most common DNA and genes. The V and J calls, along with clone size, are taken from TCRdb and not from the paper's own processing. The sample table lists about 290,000 distinct CDR3 sequences, roughly 26% of them with a count of one. Jointly, the top ten make up roughly 30% of the sample.

The table lists this clonotype with a few counts. The antigen this receptor binds is unknown. Within one base of it there is no much larger clone, and no base qualities were kept. The donors were 40 or so Caucasian individuals from Russia, aged roughly 6 to 95 years, who were systemically healthy. About 10 milliliters of peripheral blood were collected from each donor into EDTA-treated Vacutainer tubes. Ficoll-Paque density-gradient centrifugation was used to isolate PBMCs, with at least 7 million obtained per sample. Trizol reagent was used to extract total RNA from PBMCs, with at least 6 micrograms per sample. For every donor, an aliquot of PBMCs went through flow cytometry to measure the percentages of naive CD45RAhigh/CD27high T cells.

The origin of this receptor is a woman between 70 and 85 years old in good health. Source material: blood. The chain is assembled from TRBV6-6 and TRBJ2-3, with the D gene not confidently named. CDR3 loop: CASSPDGLPGADTQYF. The nucleotide sequence is given as TGTGCCAGCAGTCCCGATGGCCTCCCCGGTGCCGATACGCAGTATTTT.